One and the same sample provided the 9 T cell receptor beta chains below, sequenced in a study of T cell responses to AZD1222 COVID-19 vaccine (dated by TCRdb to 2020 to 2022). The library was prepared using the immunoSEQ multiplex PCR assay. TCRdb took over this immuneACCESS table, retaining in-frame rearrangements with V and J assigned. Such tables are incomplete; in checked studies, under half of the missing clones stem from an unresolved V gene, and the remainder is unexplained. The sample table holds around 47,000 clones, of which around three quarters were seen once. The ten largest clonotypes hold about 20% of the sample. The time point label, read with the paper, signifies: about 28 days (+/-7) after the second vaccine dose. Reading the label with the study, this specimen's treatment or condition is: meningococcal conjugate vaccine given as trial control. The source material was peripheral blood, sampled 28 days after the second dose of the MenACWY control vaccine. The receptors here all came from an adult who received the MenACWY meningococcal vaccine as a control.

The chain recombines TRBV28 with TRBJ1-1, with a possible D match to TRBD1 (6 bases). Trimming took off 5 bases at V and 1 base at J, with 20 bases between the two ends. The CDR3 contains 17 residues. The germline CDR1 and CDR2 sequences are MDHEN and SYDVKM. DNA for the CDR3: TGTGCCAGCAGTCCCACGACAGGCAGGAAGGCGAACACTGAAGCTTTCTTT. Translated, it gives CASSPTTGRKANTEAFF.

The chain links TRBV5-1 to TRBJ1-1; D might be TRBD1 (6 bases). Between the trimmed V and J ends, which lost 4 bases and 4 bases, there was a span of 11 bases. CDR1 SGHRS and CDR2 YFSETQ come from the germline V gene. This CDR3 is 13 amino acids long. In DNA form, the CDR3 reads TGCGCCAGCAGCACAGGGTCCGGCACTGAAGCTTTCTTT. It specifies CASSTGSGTEAFF.

The CDR3 nucleotides read TGTGCCAGCAGCGCCACAGGCACCCAGGCTGAAAAACTGTTTTTT. This codes for CASSATGTQAEKLFF. The chain carries TRBV9 and TRBJ1-4; D might be TRBD1 (5 bases). Germline CDR1 SGDLS, CDR2 YYNGEE. Trimming took 3 bases from V and 7 from J, leaving 16 bases between them. CDR3 size: 15 residues.

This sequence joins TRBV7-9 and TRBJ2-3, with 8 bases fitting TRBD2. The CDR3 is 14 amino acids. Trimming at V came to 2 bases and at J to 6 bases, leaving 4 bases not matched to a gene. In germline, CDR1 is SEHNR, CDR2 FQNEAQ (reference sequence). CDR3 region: CASSLNGLADTQYF. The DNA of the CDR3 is TGTGCCAGCAGCTTAAACGGACTAGCTGATACGCAGTATTTT.

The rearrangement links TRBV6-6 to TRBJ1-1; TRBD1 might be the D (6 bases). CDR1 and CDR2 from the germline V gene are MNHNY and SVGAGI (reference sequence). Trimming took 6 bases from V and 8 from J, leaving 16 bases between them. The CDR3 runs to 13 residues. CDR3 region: CASRHPGTQEAFF. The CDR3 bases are TGTGCCAGCAGACACCCCGGGACACAAGAAGCTTTCTTT.

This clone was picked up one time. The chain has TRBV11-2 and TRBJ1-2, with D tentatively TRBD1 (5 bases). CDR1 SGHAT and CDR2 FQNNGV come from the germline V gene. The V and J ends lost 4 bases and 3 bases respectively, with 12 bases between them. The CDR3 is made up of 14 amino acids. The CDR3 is CASSSNRRHYGYTF. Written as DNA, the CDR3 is TGTGCCAGCAGCTCCAACAGGAGACACTATGGCTACACCTTC.

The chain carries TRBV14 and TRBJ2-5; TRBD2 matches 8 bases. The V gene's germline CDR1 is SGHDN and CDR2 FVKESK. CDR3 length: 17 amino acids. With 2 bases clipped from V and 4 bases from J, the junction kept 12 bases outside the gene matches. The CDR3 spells CASSQLTSVGVGETQYF. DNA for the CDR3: TGTGCCAGCAGCCAATTGACTAGCGTTGGGGTTGGAGAGACCCAGTACTTC.

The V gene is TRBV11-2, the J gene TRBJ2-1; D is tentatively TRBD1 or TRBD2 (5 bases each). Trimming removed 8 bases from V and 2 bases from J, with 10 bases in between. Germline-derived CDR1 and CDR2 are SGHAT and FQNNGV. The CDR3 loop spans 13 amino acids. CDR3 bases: TGTGCCAGCCTCGGGGCCCCCTACAATGAGCAGTTCTTC. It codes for CASLGAPYNEQFF.

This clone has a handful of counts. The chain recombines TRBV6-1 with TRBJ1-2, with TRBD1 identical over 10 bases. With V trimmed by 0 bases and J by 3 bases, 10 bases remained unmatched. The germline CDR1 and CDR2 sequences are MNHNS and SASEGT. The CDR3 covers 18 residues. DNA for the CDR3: TGTGCCAGCAGTGAAGCCGCGGCGGGACAGGGGACGCACTATGGCTACACCTTC. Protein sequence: CASSEAAAGQGTHYGYTF.